This T cell receptor beta chain was profiled in a study of T cell responses to AZD1222 COVID-19 vaccine. Trimming cost V 6 bases and J 2 bases; bases outside gene matches: 6. This CDR3 has 16 residues. Germline lookup yields CDR1 SNHLY and CDR2 FYNNEI. The protocol was immunoSEQ multiplex PCR, while the TCRdb copy is restricted to in-frame clones and leaves out a portion. The table includes roughly 120,000 clones, 70% to 90% detected once. This receptor was obtained from an adult in good health. The sequences come from peripheral blood, collected on day 0 of AZD1222 vaccination. The J gene is TRBJ1-3, the V gene TRBV2; 11 bases align to TRBD1. CDR3 nucleotides: TGTGCCAGCAGGGGACAGGGGGTTCGAACTGGAAACACCATATATTTT. This translates into CASRGQGVRTGNTIYF.